This TCR beta chain comes out of a study of blood T cell repertoires in COVID-19. Study background: Sources were T cells, B-cell-depleted T cells, or PBMCs; the material itself was cDNA or gDNA.

The CDR3 runs 12 residues. Germline CDR1 GTSNPN, CDR2 SVGIG (reference sequence). V shed 5 bases and J 8 bases; nucleotides not matched to a gene: 5. The repertoire was sequenced with immunoSEQ multiplex PCR; TCRdb's copy has only in-frame clones and lacks some. The sample includes roughly 230,000 clones, 65% to 90% of them seen just once. Sequencing was carried out using peripheral blood. This TCR came from a woman in her forties or fifties with acute or convalescent COVID-19. J is TRBJ1-2 and V is TRBV30; 10 positions agree with TRBD1. The CDR3 protein is CAWDRGLWGYTF. The CDR3 nucleotides are TGTGCCTGGGACAGGGGGCTTTGGGGCTACACCTTC.